This is a list of T cell receptor beta chains from one sample in a study of shared clonotypes between healthy human individuals. Method: immunoSEQ multiplex PCR; TCRdb's copy keeps in-frame clones and lacks some. The sample contains 1.6 million or so clones, approximately 98.5% of which appear only once. The sequencing input was naive CD4+ T cells sorted from blood. The receptors were gathered from a man aged 25-45 years in good health. CDR3s include the opening cysteine and the closing phenylalanine or tryptophan. The order of the fields is clone size, V gene, J gene, D gene, CDR3 DNA, CDR3 protein. A D gene is named only where the DNA matches it firmly. The size field is filled for only some rows; it gives once, few, many or a size class.

abundance: .
v_gene: TRBV25-1
j_gene: TRBJ2-1
d_gene: TRBD1
CDR3nt: TGTGCCAGCAGTAAACAGGGGGTTGGCGTTTTCAACGTCGATGAGCAGTTCTTC
CDR3aa: CASSKQGVGVFNVDEQFF

abundance: .
v_gene: TRBV5-1
j_gene: TRBJ2-7
d_gene: .
CDR3nt: TGCGCCAGCAGCTTAAAAGGCGAATTACCCCTCTACGAGCAGTACTTC
CDR3aa: CASSLKGELPLYEQYF

abundance: .
v_gene: TRBV4-3
j_gene: TRBJ2-7
d_gene: TRBD2
CDR3nt: TGCGCCAGCAGCCAAGGGACTAGCGGGAACTACGAGCAGTACTTC
CDR3aa: CASSQGTSGNYEQYF

abundance: .
v_gene: TRBV2
j_gene: TRBJ2-1
d_gene: TRBD1
CDR3nt: TGTGCCAGCAGCCTGACAGGGGTGCGGGAGCAGTTCTTC
CDR3aa: CASSLTGVREQFF

abundance: .
v_gene: TRBV28
j_gene: TRBJ1-5
d_gene: TRBD1
CDR3nt: TGTGCCAGCAGAGACAGGGGCGCCTCTTCCAATCAGCCCCAGCATTTT
CDR3aa: CASRDRGASSNQPQHF

abundance: .
v_gene: TRBV5-1
j_gene: TRBJ2-1
d_gene: .
CDR3nt: TGCGCCAGCAGCTTGGAAGGGCATAAGGAGTTCTTC
CDR3aa: CASSLEGHKEFF

abundance: .
v_gene: TRBV5-4
j_gene: TRBJ2-1
d_gene: TRBD2
CDR3nt: TGTGCCAGCAGCTTGACTAGCGGGAGGGTCTATGAGCAGTTCTTC
CDR3aa: CASSLTSGRVYEQFF

abundance: .
v_gene: TRBV29-1
j_gene: TRBJ2-1
d_gene: TRBD2
CDR3nt: TGCAGCGTTGATTCGCTAGCGGGAGGGCCGGATGAGCAGTTCTTC
CDR3aa: CSVDSLAGGPDEQFF

abundance: .
v_gene: TRBV7-2
j_gene: TRBJ2-3
d_gene: .
CDR3nt: TGTGCCAGCAGCTTCCTCGCCCGAAACACAGATACGCAGTATTTT
CDR3aa: CASSFLARNTDTQYF

abundance: .
v_gene: TRBV28
j_gene: TRBJ2-7
d_gene: TRBD2
CDR3nt: TGTGCCAGCAGTTTTAGTAGCGGGAGGCCTACCTACGAGCAGTACTTC
CDR3aa: CASSFSSGRPTYEQYF

abundance: .
v_gene: TRBV25-1
j_gene: TRBJ1-2
d_gene: TRBD1
CDR3nt: TGTGCCAGCAGTCTACCTAGCCCACAGGGGGCGACTGGCTACACCTTC
CDR3aa: CASSLPSPQGATGYTF

abundance: .
v_gene: TRBV5-1
j_gene: TRBJ2-3
d_gene: .
CDR3nt: TGCGCCAGCAGCTATACAGCTGCGGATACGCAGTATTTT
CDR3aa: CASSYTAADTQYF

abundance: once
v_gene: TRBV7-9
j_gene: TRBJ2-2
d_gene: TRBD2
CDR3nt: TGTGCCAGCAGCTTAGCTAGCGGGAGGGCCGACACCGGGGAGCTGTTTTTT
CDR3aa: CASSLASGRADTGELFF

abundance: .
v_gene: TRBV7-2
j_gene: TRBJ2-7
d_gene: .
CDR3nt: TGTGCCAGCAGCTTAGCGTTTAGTGGCAGGGTAACCTACGAGCAGTACTTC
CDR3aa: CASSLAFSGRVTYEQYF

abundance: .
v_gene: TRBV5-8
j_gene: TRBJ2-5
d_gene: .
CDR3nt: TGTGCCAGCAGCTTTGTCTTTTTAGGGTACAAGGAGACCCAGTACTTC
CDR3aa: CASSFVFLGYKETQYF

abundance: .
v_gene: TRBV10-3
j_gene: TRBJ2-1
d_gene: TRBD1
CDR3nt: TGTGCCATCAGCCTGGGACAGTTAAACTACAATGAGCAGTTCTTC
CDR3aa: CAISLGQLNYNEQFF

abundance: .
v_gene: TRBV7-2
j_gene: TRBJ2-1
d_gene: .
CDR3nt: TGTGCCAGCAGCTTGGCCAGGGCGTACAATGAGCAGTTCTTC
CDR3aa: CASSLARAYNEQFF

abundance: .
v_gene: TRBV29-1
j_gene: TRBJ1-2
d_gene: TRBD1
CDR3nt: TGCAGCGTTGGAGACAGGGTCGGGTATGGCTACACCTTC
CDR3aa: CSVGDRVGYGYTF

abundance: .
v_gene: TRBV27
j_gene: TRBJ2-7
d_gene: TRBD2
CDR3nt: TGTGCCAGCAGTCAAATCACTAGCGGGAGACACAACGAGCAGTACTTC
CDR3aa: CASSQITSGRHNEQYF

abundance: once
v_gene: TRBV11-3
j_gene: TRBJ2-1
d_gene: .
CDR3nt: TGTGCCAGCAGCCCTGACACCAATGAGCAGTTCTTC
CDR3aa: CASSPDTNEQFF

abundance: .
v_gene: TRBV7-9
j_gene: TRBJ1-2
d_gene: .
CDR3nt: TGTGCCAGCAGCTTAGGACAGGAGCTCTACCATGGCTACACCTTC
CDR3aa: CASSLGQELYHGYTF

abundance: once
v_gene: TRBV5-1
j_gene: TRBJ1-1
d_gene: TRBD1
CDR3nt: TGCGCCAGCAGCGCAGACAGGGCAAGCACTGAAGCTTTCTTT
CDR3aa: CASSADRASTEAFF

abundance: .
v_gene: TRBV6-1
j_gene: TRBJ2-7
d_gene: TRBD2
CDR3nt: TGTGCCAGCAGTGTTACTAGCGGGAGGTTCTACGAGCAGTACTTC
CDR3aa: CASSVTSGRFYEQYF

abundance: .
v_gene: TRBV7-8
j_gene: TRBJ1-5
d_gene: .
CDR3nt: TGTGCCAGCAGCTTAGCCCAGTATAGCAATCAGCCCCAGCATTTT
CDR3aa: CASSLAQYSNQPQHF

abundance: .
v_gene: TRBV5-1
j_gene: TRBJ2-3
d_gene: TRBD2
CDR3nt: TGCGCCAGCACCCCCCCTAGCGGTAGCGGGGATACGCAGTATTTT
CDR3aa: CASTPPSGSGDTQYF

abundance: .
v_gene: TRBV28
j_gene: TRBJ2-7
d_gene: TRBD1
CDR3nt: TGTGCCAGCAGTTTAAGGGCTGGCAGGGGGTCATATCAGTACTTC
CDR3aa: CASSLRAGRGSYQYF

abundance: .
v_gene: TRBV5-4
j_gene: TRBJ2-1
d_gene: .
CDR3nt: TGTGCCAGCAGCTTGGCGGGCAATGAGCAGTTCTTC
CDR3aa: CASSLAGNEQFF

abundance: .
v_gene: TRBV10-3
j_gene: TRBJ2-7
d_gene: TRBD1
CDR3nt: TGTGCCATCAGTGAGTTGCCGCCGGGACAGAGCCGCGGCGAGCAGTACTTC
CDR3aa: CAISELPPGQSRGEQYF

abundance: .
v_gene: TRBV29-1
j_gene: TRBJ1-2
d_gene: .
CDR3nt: TGCAGCACCCAGGATCGTGTCTATGGCTACACCTTC
CDR3aa: CSTQDRVYGYTF

abundance: .
v_gene: TRBV5-1
j_gene: TRBJ1-1
d_gene: TRBD1
CDR3nt: TGCGCCAGCAGCTGGGGGACAGGGGGCGAGACTGAAGCTTTCTTT
CDR3aa: CASSWGTGGETEAFF